The present TCR beta chain was sequenced within a study of blood T cell repertoires in COVID-19. Study at large: PBMCs, B-cell-depleted T cells, or T cells provided the cDNA or gDNA that made up the material.

Trimming cost V 0 bases and J 7 bases, with 12 bases left between them. Germline V gene lookup returns CDR1 MNHEY and CDR2 SVGAGI. The CDR3 contains 14 residues. Seattle patients were enrolled during active infection and followed longitudinally. Per the authors' pipeline: Reference gene primer amplification gave estimated nucleated cell counts. The assay was immunoSEQ multiplex PCR, and TCRdb's table has in-frame clones only and misses some. D and trimming were read from the DNA, whereas the V and J calls and clone size are those reported in that table. The data hold 70,000 to 100,000 clones, with roughly 90% observed a single time.

The TCR was taken from a man in his fifties or sixties with COVID-19, enrolled during active disease. The genes are TRBV6-5 and TRBJ1-1; D remains ambiguous. The sequenced material came from peripheral blood. The chain's CDR3 is CASSYSTLGYEAFF. The CDR3 DNA is TGTGCCAGCAGTTACTCGACACTCGGTTATGAAGCTTTCTTT.